This section outlines one T cell receptor (beta chain) sequence together with its context. The CDR3 extends over 15 amino acids. Trimming removed 5 bases at V and 1 base at J, with 14 bases between. Germline V CDR1 and CDR2: MNHEY, SMNVEV (reference sequence). The data stem from a study of blood T cell repertoires in COVID-19. Study at large: The United States, Italy and Spain supplied acute and convalescent COVID-19 samples.

Measured with immunoSEQ multiplex PCR; TCRdb has only the in-frame clones, and not every one. Here the sample spans fewer than 300,000 clones, 88% being singletons. This clonotype was sampled from a man aged 18 to 35 with active or convalescent COVID-19. The sample consisted of peripheral blood. This chain connects TRBV27 to TRBJ1-1, with D possibly being TRBD1 (6 bases). This CDR3 is CASSGQGLRNTEAFF. DNA of the CDR3: TGTGCCAGCAGTGGGCAGGGGTTGAGGAACACTGAAGCTTTCTTT.